This TCR beta chain was found in a study of cytomegalovirus exposure and HLA in healthy donors. The primer mix had 60 Vbeta and 13 Jbeta primers. Profiling relied on immunoSEQ multiplex PCR, and the TCRdb table lists in-frame clones only, not all of them. The sample records around 95,000 clones, around 83% being singletons. Per the germline V gene, CDR1 is SGHDT and CDR2 is YYEEEE. This CDR3 has 15 residues. With V trimmed by 3 bases and J by 6 bases, 12 bases remained unmatched. The chain employs TRBV5-6 and TRBJ2-7, with 7 nucleotides matching TRBD2. The sample consisted of PBMCs. The receptor was isolated from a female donor in good health and CMV-seropositive. In DNA, the CDR3 is TGTGCCAGCAGCTCTTCTTCGGGACTAAGTCTCGAGCAGTACTTC. Residues: CASSSSSGLSLEQYF.